The clone carrying this TCR delta chain has at least ten counts. A far larger clone differs by one base, so this is likely a read error. The length of the CDR3 is 17 residues. The V gene's germline CDR1 is GEAIGNYY and CDR2 EKD. V was shortened by 0 bases and J by 3 bases, with 19 bases between the two germline ends. TCRdb reran clone calling via CATT on the RT-PCR reads. The repertoire has approximately 3,000 delta-chain clones, 5% of them found once; the top ten carry about a third. This record belongs to a study of gamma-delta T cells after stem cell transplantation. The sample taken for sequencing was gamma-delta T cells. The receptor was derived from a human donor. It is not recorded whose cells these are; they may come from a transplant donor. The chain has TRDV2 and TRDJ1; the D gene is possibly TRDD3 (5 bases). The CDR3 sequence is CACDTVGVGLYADKLIF. The CDR3 nucleotides read TGTGCCTGTGACACCGTTGGGGTCGGATTATACGCCGATAAACTCATCTTT.